This entry features one T cell receptor beta chain sequence. Its recognized antigen is unknown. No quality values exist for individual bases; no much larger clone is one base distant. Patients with a history of autoimmune disease or receiving systemic immunosuppression were excluded from the trial. Peripheral blood for TCR sequencing was drawn from every dose cohort at baseline, at cycle 4 day 1 and at cycle 7 day 1. Samples were obtained from an open-label, multicenter, first-in-human phase I dose-escalation trial of ivuxolimab. Adults with locally advanced or metastatic head and neck squamous cell, hepatocellular, melanoma or renal cell carcinoma were enrolled in the trial. Before TCR sequencing, CD4+ T cells and CD8+ T cells were sorted from peripheral blood as separate populations. These data belong to a study of OX40 agonist ivuxolimab in advanced cancers. A note on the overall study: Ivuxolimab was an agonistic, fully human IgG2 monoclonal antibody directed against OX40 (CD134), a costimulatory receptor. Intravenous ivuxolimab was administered to patients every 2 weeks at six dose levels: 0.01, 0.1, 0.3, 1.5, 3 and 10 mg/kg. Among the roughly 54 dose-escalation patients, about 19 had hepatocellular carcinoma, 15 melanoma, 9 renal cell carcinoma and 9 head and neck cancer. The dose-escalation cohort was around 83% male with a mean age of approximately 60 years, ranging from about 20 to 80. Patients were allowed to have had prior anti-PD-1, anti-PD-L1 or anti-CTLA-4 therapy, and around 37% of the dose-escalation patients had previously received checkpoint inhibitors. Partial responses occurred in three dose-escalation patients, of whom one had hepatocellular carcinoma and two had cutaneous melanoma. Peripheral TCRbeta sequencing aimed to test whether ivuxolimab altered TCR sequence diversity and caused clonal T-cell expansion. The monotherapy dose-escalation portion (N ≈ 52 patients) of the phase I ivuxolimab trial is reported in the paper.

The paper as a whole reports these results and caveats: Antigen specificity was not determined for the clonally expanded peripheral T cells. At doses of 0.1 to 3.0 mg/kg, clonal expansion of both CD4+ and CD8+ T cells in blood was seen between baseline and week 6. Low levels of normalized T-cell clonal expansion were also seen in some nonresponding patients. After ivuxolimab, more expanded clones were found on average in CD8+ T cells than in CD4+ T cells. In the 0.1-3.0 mg/kg groups, partial responders were among the patients with the lowest normalized peripheral clonal expansion, particularly in CD8+ T cells.

Cut back by 4 bases and 2 bases, the V and J ends lie 13 bases apart. The germline V gene specifies SGHRS as CDR1 and YFSETQ as CDR2. Measured from the cysteine to the phenylalanine, the CDR3 is 15 residues long. The read is trimmed to its CDR3 DNA, 45 bases read in frame from base 1. To sequence the TCRbeta CDR3 region, genomic DNA was isolated from the sorted cells. The immunoSEQ Assay was used to sequence the TCRbeta CDR3 regions. As stored in TCRdb, this immuneACCESS dataset retains in-frame rearrangements with V and J assigned. A fraction of the clones does not appear; measured against another copy, unresolved V genes explain less than half of the discrepancy, and the remainder lacks a known reason. This sample is represented by roughly 70,000 clones; approximately 80% of them were singletons. 0.9% to 1.2% of the sample is taken by the ten largest.

The sequence links TRBV5-1 to TRBJ2-1; the D gene cannot be resolved reliably. Specimen: CD4+ or CD8+ T cells sorted from blood, collected in a trial of the OX40 agonist ivuxolimab. The clonotype comes from an adult with an advanced solid tumor such as melanoma, head and neck, liver or kidney cancer. The DNA reads TGCGCCAGCAGCGAGAAAGGTCCGACCTACAATGAGCAGTTCTTC. It translates to CASSEKGPTYNEQFF.